This entry is about one T cell receptor (beta chain). The protocol was immunoSEQ multiplex PCR, while the TCRdb copy is restricted to in-frame clones and leaves out a portion. This table has under 200,000 clones, less than 85% appearing once. Germline V CDR1 and CDR2: SGHRS, YFSETQ. The CDR3 consists of 19 residues. This sample is part of a study of blood T cell repertoires in COVID-19. Across the study: There were acute and convalescent COVID-19 samples, and they came from the United States, Italy and Spain. Nucleic acid was either cDNA or gDNA, and it came from T cells, B-cell-depleted T cells, or PBMCs.

Living in roughly 23 US areas, the participants were between roughly 18 and 90 years of age. Cohort assignment relied on participant-reported clinical history. The sequencing sample was made of PBMCs or T cells enriched from blood (not recorded which). This clonotype originated in a man aged 45-60 years who had recovered from COVID-19. The chain recombines TRBV5-1 with TRBJ2-1, with a weak D call TRBD1 (5 bases). Here the CDR3 reads CVLPEFAFSPLGPASEQFF. The CDR3 DNA is TGCGTCCTACCCGAGTTCGCTTTTTCGCCCCTGGGGCCAGCATCCGAGCAGTTCTTC.